These 32 T cell receptor beta chains were all obtained from the same sample, sequenced in a study of T cells after yellow fever vaccination. A single record per CDR3 protein comes from TCRdb applying MiXCR to the 5' RACE reads. The sample has 350,000 to 550,000 distinct CDR3 sequences; 15% to 20% are singletons. Sample: PBMCs, taken before the yellow fever booster vaccination. These receptors were collected from a man aged 18 to 30 who received the YFV17D yellow fever vaccine.

The chain recombines TRBV12-3 or TRBV12-4 with TRBJ2-4, with TRBD1 matching over 7 bases. The CDR3 is 13 amino acids. Trimming cost V 6 bases and J 6 bases; bases outside gene matches: 5. CDR3 DNA: TGTGCCAGCAGAACCGGGACAGTAAACATTCAGTACTTC. It translates to CASRTGTVNIQYF.

V and J are TRBV6-2 or TRBV6-3 and TRBJ2-4, with 9 bases fitting TRBD2. V lost 7 bases and J lost 7; bases outside the gene matches: 11. This CDR3 contains 15 residues. Germline CDR1 and CDR2: MNHEY and SVGEGT. CDR3 sequence reads: CASTPGWAGGNIQYF. DNA for the CDR3: TGTGCCAGCACGCCCGGATGGGCGGGAGGGAACATTCAGTACTTC.

This clonotype appeared a few times. This rearrangement joins TRBV6-2 or TRBV6-3 to TRBJ2-1; possibly TRBD1 or TRBD2 for D (5 bases each). Trimming took off 8 bases at V and 0 bases at J, with 8 bases between the two ends. The CDR3 runs 13 residues. Germline loops: CDR1 MNHEY, CDR2 SVGEGT. This CDR3 is CASLGGSYNEQFF. The DNA for the CDR3 is TGTGCCAGCCTTGGGGGCTCCTACAATGAGCAGTTCTTC.

This clonotype was counted between two and nine times. No DNA is shown, since the ends of the CDR3 on it are uncertain; the CDR3 is the one TCRdb lists. The rearrangement uses TRBV12-1 and TRBJ2-3; the table's TRBD1 call for D was not verified on the DNA. TRBV12-1 constitutes a pseudogene. The CDR3 has 18 residues if both end residues are counted. The CDR3 protein is CASSDWGGGAPLGGTQYF.

This clonotype has at least ten counts. Without the conserved terminal phenylalanine or tryptophan, this CDR3 likely stems from a read error. It is unclear where the CDR3 begins or ends on the DNA, so no DNA is shown, and the CDR3 is as TCRdb lists it. This sequence joins TRBV27 and TRBJ2-7; the table names TRBD1, a call not compared with the DNA. The CDR3 totals 12 residues, both ends included. Germline assignment: CDR1 MNHEY and CDR2 SMNVEV (reference sequence). CDR3 region: CASSTGGTGLSL.

The chain joins TRBV4-1 to TRBJ2-3; D not resolved. Germline lookup yields CDR1 MGHRA and CDR2 YSYEKL. Trimming took 1 base from V and 2 from J, leaving 16 bases between them. The CDR3 has 17 residues. CDR3 in amino acids: CASSQGLGRSSTDTQYF. CDR3 DNA: TGCGCCAGCAGCCAAGGACTCGGCAGGTCGTCCACAGATACGCAGTATTTT.

The chain couples TRBV6-5 to TRBJ2-6, with D perhaps TRBD1 (6 bases). Per the germline V gene, CDR1 is MNHEY and CDR2 is SVGAGI. This CDR3 has 15 residues. V was shortened by 6 bases and J by 0 bases, with 9 bases between the two germline ends. The CDR3 loop is CASRTGSSGANVLTF. Here the CDR3 DNA reads TGTGCCAGCAGAACAGGGAGCTCTGGGGCCAACGTCCTGACTTTC.

This clonotype was counted only a few times. The chain carries TRBV27 and TRBJ1-5; D is perhaps TRBD1 (5 bases). Germline lookup yields CDR1 MNHEY and CDR2 SMNVEV (reference sequence). The CDR3 contains 13 residues. Trimming removed 6 bases at V and 4 bases at J, with 10 bases between. DNA of the CDR3: TGTGCCAGCAGAAGGGGTATGAATCAGCCCCAGCATTTT. It specifies CASRRGMNQPQHF.

The V gene is TRBV5-1, the J gene TRBJ2-2, with D perhaps matching TRBD1 (6 bases). In germline, CDR1 is SGHRS, CDR2 YFSETQ. V gave up 0 bases and J gave up 7 bases, with 13 bases separating them. The CDR3 loop spans 15 amino acids. CDR3 nucleotide sequence: TGCGCCAGCAGCTTGGCGGCAGAGGGGGACGGGGAGCTGTTTTTT. It is translated as CASSLAAEGDGELFF.

The chain has TRBV6-2 or TRBV6-3 and TRBJ2-5; 9 bases line up with TRBD1. V shed 4 bases and J 4 bases; nucleotides not matched to a gene: 7. Looked up from germline, CDR1 is MNHEY and CDR2 is SVGEGT. The CDR3 sequence is 15 residues long. As DNA, the CDR3 is TGTGCCAGCAGTTGGGACAGGGAACTTGCAGAGACCCAGTACTTC. It specifies CASSWDRELAETQYF.

This clonotype was observed a handful of times. This chain joins TRBV18 and TRBJ1-3, with a weak D call TRBD1 (5 bases). CDR3 length equals 14 residues. V was trimmed by 6 bases and J by 0 bases, leaving 9 bases between them. Germline CDR1 is KGHSH and CDR2 is LQKENI. The CDR3 sequence is CASSPGRSGNTIYF. The CDR3, as DNA: TGTGCCAGCTCGCCAGGGCGCTCTGGAAACACCATATATTTT.

J is TRBJ2-4 and V is TRBV7-6, with D possibly TRBD2 on 5 matching bases. CDR3 size: 14 residues. Germline values: CDR1 SGHVS, CDR2 FNYEAQ. V shed 6 bases and J shed 7 bases, with 16 bases lying between them. The DNA for the CDR3 is TGTGCCAGCAGTCCCCCGGGAAGTATGAACATTCAGTACTTC. This translates into CASSPPGSMNIQYF.

The J gene is TRBJ2-2, the V gene TRBV20-1; TRBD2 matches 10 bases. This CDR3 comprises 16 residues. V was clipped by 2 bases and J by 2 bases; unmatched bases: 5. Germline V gene sequence: CDR1 DFQATT, CDR2 SNEGSKA (reference sequence). This chain's CDR3 is CSARSLAGVNTGELFF. The DNA of the CDR3 is TGCAGTGCTAGATCCCTAGCGGGGGTAAACACCGGGGAGCTGTTTTTT.

Written as DNA, the CDR3 is TGCAGTGCTAGGCGAGGAGAAGCTTTCTTT. This gives the protein CSARRGEAFF. The genes are TRBV20-1 and TRBJ1-1, with D unresolved. Germline-derived CDR1 and CDR2 are DFQATT and SNEGSKA (reference sequence). V dropped 3 bases and J dropped 8 bases, with 7 bases sitting between them. The CDR3 length is 10 residues.

With respect to this clonotype: At one of its ends the junction is not consistent with the germline gene, which may arise from a read error. The chain links TRBV11-2 to TRBJ2-3; D perhaps matches TRBD2 (6 bases). Germline V lookup: CDR1 SGHAT, CDR2 FQNNGV. The CDR3 is made up of 15 amino acids. CDR3 loop: CASSLEPRDPDTQYF. In DNA form, the CDR3 reads TGTGCCAGCAGCCTAGAACCGCGGGACCCAGATACGCAGTATTTT.

This clonotype has a handful of counts. V gene TRBV6-5 combines with J gene TRBJ2-3; tentative D call: TRBD2 (5 bases). The CDR3 has 15 residues. CDR1 is MNHEY, CDR2 SVGAGI, per germline. Trimming pared 0 bases from V and 4 bases from J, leaving 11 bases between. The CDR3 here is CASSYSDGGPDTQYF. DNA for the CDR3: TGTGCCAGCAGTTACTCGGACGGAGGACCAGATACGCAGTATTTT.

The V and J genes are TRBV12-3 or TRBV12-4 and TRBJ1-3, with unresolved D. V dropped 3 bases and J dropped 2 bases, with 14 bases sitting between them. The CDR3 has 16 residues. The CDR3 DNA reads as TGTGCCAGCAGTTTTGGACGCCGGAGGGCTGGAAACACCATATATTTT. Translating it yields CASSFGRRRAGNTIYF.

In DNA, the CDR3 is TGTGCCAGCAGCCCCGACAGGAGCGAGGAGACCCAGTACTTC. It encodes CASSPDRSEETQYF. This chain connects TRBV7-7 to TRBJ2-5; TRBD1 is a possible D gene (6 bases). Germline values: CDR1 SSHAT, CDR2 FNYEAQ (reference sequence). V lost 5 bases, J lost 5 bases, and 15 bases lay in between. CDR3 size: 14 residues.

This clonotype has only a few counts. The CDR3 protein is CASSLGGQRGYTF. CDR3 nucleotide sequence: TGTGCCAGCAGTTTAGGGGGTCAGCGGGGCTACACCTTC. The chain links TRBV12-3 or TRBV12-4 to TRBJ1-2; D gene ambiguous. This CDR3 region has 13 residues. Trimming removed 1 base from V and 8 bases from J, with 11 bases in between.

This clonotype has a handful of counts. This chain uses TRBV5-5 with TRBJ2-1; no clear D gene. Trimming pared 2 bases from V and 7 bases from J, leaving 10 bases between. Germline CDR1 reads SGHKS; CDR2 reads YYEKEE (reference sequence). This CDR3 has 13 amino acids. CDR3 DNA: TGTGCCAGCAGCTTCCTCAACCTTAATGAGCAGTTCTTC. Protein product: CASSFLNLNEQFF.

This chain connects TRBV2 to TRBJ2-2; 9 bases are a match to TRBD1. This CDR3 has 17 amino acids. V lost 2 bases, J lost 1 base, and 5 bases stayed unmatched. Germline V gene sequence: CDR1 SNHLY, CDR2 FYNNEI. CDR3 coding DNA: TGTGCCAGCAGTGAACCGAGACAGGGGGTGAACACCGGGGAGCTGTTTTTT. This gives the protein CASSEPRQGVNTGELFF.

This clonotype came up a few times. The chain is built from TRBV5-1 and TRBJ2-1, with D perhaps TRBD1 or TRBD2 (5 bases each). Germline V gives CDR1 SGHRS, CDR2 YFSETQ. The ends were cut back, 4 bases at V and 0 bases at J, with 14 bases in the middle. This CDR3 has 16 amino acids. The CDR3 region is CASSPRDASSYNEQFF. CDR3 nucleotide sequence: TGCGCCAGCAGCCCCCGGGACGCGAGCTCCTACAATGAGCAGTTCTTC.

This sequence joins TRBV18 and TRBJ1-1; perhaps TRBD1 as D (5 bases). Trimming took 5 bases from V and 4 from J, leaving 17 bases between them. CDR1 is KGHSH and CDR2 is LQKENI in the germline V gene. The length of the CDR3 is 15 residues. CDR3 sequence reads: CASSVARPGGTEAFF. The CDR3, as DNA: TGTGCCAGCTCAGTCGCGCGGCCCGGGGGCACTGAAGCTTTCTTT.

CDR3 nucleotides: TGCGCCAGCAGCCAAGGTGGGATTGGCGGGGGTTACGAGCAGTACGTC. Translating it yields CASSQGGIGGGYEQYV. The chain combines TRBV4-1 with TRBJ2-7, with 7 positions matching TRBD2. V was pared by 1 base and J by 4 bases, with 10 bases of the junction left unmatched. The CDR3 covers 16 residues. Germline V gene lookup returns CDR1 MGHRA and CDR2 YSYEKL.

This chain links TRBV29-1 with TRBJ1-1; unclear D gene. This CDR3 is built from 12 residues. Germline V CDR1 and CDR2: SQVTM, ANQGSEA. The germline V and J ends were trimmed by 5 bases and 4 bases, with 11 bases remaining between them. In nucleotides, the CDR3 is TGCAGCGTTTACGGGGAGACCACTGAAGCTTTCTTT. It yields the protein CSVYGETTEAFF.

V usage is TRBV7-2 and J usage is TRBJ1-2; no definite D call. There are 16 residues in the CDR3. V shed 2 bases and J shed 8 bases, with 21 bases lying between them. Germline V CDR1 and CDR2: SGHTA, FQGNSA. CDR3 loop: CASSLSRQKILEGYTF. Here the CDR3 DNA reads TGTGCCAGCAGCTTAAGCCGACAAAAAATATTAGAGGGCTACACCTTC.

This clonotype was seen a handful of times. V usage is TRBV5-1 and J usage is TRBJ1-2; 8 bases map to TRBD1. The J segment lost 4 bases and the V segment lost 0 bases, leaving 8 bases of the junction unmatched. Germline CDR1 reads SGHRS; CDR2 reads YFSETQ. CDR3 length: 16 amino acids. In nucleotides, the CDR3 is TGCGCCAGCAGCTTGGATATGGGACAGGCTACCTATGGCTACACCTTC. Translation gives CASSLDMGQATYGYTF.

This rearrangement joins TRBV11-3 to TRBJ2-1; possibly TRBD2 for D (5 bases). The CDR3 covers 12 residues. V was trimmed by 1 base and J by 9 bases, leaving 7 bases between them. Germline-derived CDR1 and CDR2 are SGHNT and YENEEA. The CDR3 DNA follows: TGTGCCAGCAGCTTAGCTCGGGGTGAGCAGTTCTTC. Translated, it gives CASSLARGEQFF.

This clonotype was seen a few times. The gene calls are TRBV9 and TRBJ1-1, with unresolved D. The germline V and J ends were trimmed by 2 bases and 11 bases, with 13 bases remaining between them. Germline CDR1 SGDLS, CDR2 YYNGEE. The CDR3 has 12 residues. The CDR3 here is CASSVVRGKAFF. The CDR3 region has the DNA TGTGCCAGCAGCGTTGTCCGAGGGAAGGCTTTCTTT.

This clonotype has a count of ten or more. The chain recombines TRBV27 with TRBJ2-4, with D possibly TRBD2 on 6 matching bases. The CDR3 spans 15 residues. Germline CDR1 and CDR2: MNHEY and SMNVEV (reference sequence). The V gene lost 8 bases and the J gene lost 8 bases, with 22 bases spanning the gap. This chain's CDR3 is CASSLGARGKDIQYF. The CDR3 region has the DNA TGTGCCAGCTCACTAGGGGCGCGGGGCAAGGACATTCAGTACTTC.

This clonotype was counted at least ten times. The chain uses TRBV7-2 and TRBJ1-6; possibly TRBD1 for D (5 bases). The CDR3 loop spans 15 amino acids. The ends were cut back, 1 base at V and 10 bases at J, with 14 bases in the middle. Germline CDR1 SGHTA, CDR2 FQGNSA. CDR3 DNA: TGTGCCAGCAGCTTAGGGGGCGAAGGCGGCTCACCCCTCCACTTT. As protein: CASSLGGEGGSPLHF.

The sample holds a few counts of this clonotype. The chain is built from TRBV20-1 and TRBJ2-1; 10 bases line up with TRBD2. Germline-derived CDR1 and CDR2 are DFQATT and SNEGSKA (reference sequence). This CDR3 spans 15 amino acids. V lost 0 bases and J lost 8; bases outside the gene matches: 7. CDR3 loop: CSARDPAGGRDEQFF. Written as DNA, the CDR3 is TGCAGTGCTAGAGATCCAGCGGGGGGGCGCGATGAGCAGTTCTTC.